The T cell receptor beta chain described here comes from a study of shared clonotypes between healthy human individuals. Each of the donors was a healthy adult who was HIV-negative and had not had a recent acute infection or vaccination. Assay execution took place at the deep level. Clones were read by immunoSEQ multiplex PCR, and TCRdb kept only the in-frame ones, dropping some. Of roughly 2.5 million clones listed, more than 80% are singletons. CDR1 is LGHNT and CDR2 is FRNRAP in the germline V gene. The CDR3 consists of 14 residues. Trimming cost V 6 bases and J 7 bases, with 16 bases left between them.

J is TRBJ2-4 and V is TRBV12-5; D uncertain. The sample taken for sequencing was naive CD4+ T cells sorted from blood. Subset indicated: CD45RA+ positively selected. This TCR was recovered from a man younger than 30 in good health. The CDR3 protein is CASGHPPAGNIQYF. The CDR3 nucleotides are TGTGCTAGTGGCCACCCTCCGGCCGGGAACATTCAGTACTTC. Variable domain in full (rest from reference TRBV12-5 and TRBJ2-4): DARVTQTPRHKVTEMGQEVTMRCQPILGHNTVFWYRQTMMQGLELLAYFRNRAPLDDSGMPKDRFSAEMPDATLATLKIQPSEPRDSAVYFCASGHPPAGNIQYFGAGTRLSVL.